A single sample gave rise to the 5 T cell receptor beta chains below, sequenced in a study of blood T cell repertoires in COVID-19 (dated by TCRdb to 2018 to 2021). To prepare the library, the immunoSEQ multiplex PCR assay was applied. TCRdb provides this immuneACCESS table in a form limited to in-frame rearrangements. Some clones are lacking; in checked studies, under half of them reflect an unresolved V gene, and why the rest are absent is not known. Recorded for this sample are 120,000 or so clones; roughly 87% of them occurred a single time. The ten most abundant clones make up 25% to 30% of the sample. Input material: peripheral blood. The source is a woman aged 80 or over with acute or convalescent COVID-19.

The rearrangement links TRBV5-4 to TRBJ1-5, with 7 bases fitting TRBD1. The CDR3 spans 15 residues. CDR1 is SGHNT and CDR2 is YYREEE in the germline V gene (reference sequence). The trim removed 0 bases at V and 5 bases at J, leaving 5 bases unmatched. This chain's CDR3 is CASSLAGGGDQPQHF. The CDR3 DNA is TGTGCCAGCAGCTTGGCAGGGGGTGGGGATCAGCCCCAGCATTTT. The whole variable domain, filled in from reference TRBV5-4 and TRBJ1-5, reads ETGVTQSPTHLIKTRGQQVTLRCSSQSGHNTVSWYQQALGQGPQFIFQYYREEENGRGNFPPRFSGLQFPNYSSELNVNALELDDSALYLCASSLAGGGDQPQHFGDGTRLSIL.

This clone was seen a single time. V usage is TRBV5-6 and J usage is TRBJ1-6, with TRBD1 as a possible D gene (6 bases). The V gene's germline CDR1 is SGHDT and CDR2 YYEEEE. This CDR3 comprises 15 residues. The V gene lost 4 bases and the J gene lost 8 bases, with 16 bases spanning the gap. This CDR3 reads CASSLQGLPYSPLHF. The CDR3 nucleotides are TGTGCCAGCAGCCTTCAGGGGCTGCCTTATTCACCCCTCCACTTT.

This chain uses TRBV2 with TRBJ1-2; TRBD1 might be the D (5 bases). The CDR3 length is 14 residues. The germline V gene has CDR1 SNHLY and CDR2 FYNNEI. V lost 4 bases and J lost 5, with 14 bases in between. The CDR3 region has the DNA TGTGCCAGCAGTGCTACAGGTGGCTGGTATGGCTACACCTTC. Translating gives CASSATGGWYGYTF.

The chain combines TRBV4-1 with TRBJ2-4; D possibly corresponds to TRBD1 (6 bases). The CDR3 is 17 amino acids. Deletions cut 1 base from V and 2 bases from J, with 15 bases between. The V gene's germline CDR1 is MGHRA and CDR2 YSYEKL. CDR3 residues: CASSQGVGGVTKNIQYF. The CDR3 DNA sequence: TGCGCCAGCAGCCAAGGGGTAGGGGGAGTTACCAAAAACATTCAGTACTTC.

The genes are TRBV5-1 and TRBJ2-2; 7 positions match TRBD1. Germline V gene lookup returns CDR1 SGHRS and CDR2 YFSETQ. V lost 4 bases, J lost 7 bases, and 7 bases stayed unmatched. The CDR3 has 14 amino acids. The CDR3 DNA reads as TGCGCCAGCAGCCGACAGGGACAAAGCGGGGAGCTGTTTTTT. This encodes CASSRQGQSGELFF.